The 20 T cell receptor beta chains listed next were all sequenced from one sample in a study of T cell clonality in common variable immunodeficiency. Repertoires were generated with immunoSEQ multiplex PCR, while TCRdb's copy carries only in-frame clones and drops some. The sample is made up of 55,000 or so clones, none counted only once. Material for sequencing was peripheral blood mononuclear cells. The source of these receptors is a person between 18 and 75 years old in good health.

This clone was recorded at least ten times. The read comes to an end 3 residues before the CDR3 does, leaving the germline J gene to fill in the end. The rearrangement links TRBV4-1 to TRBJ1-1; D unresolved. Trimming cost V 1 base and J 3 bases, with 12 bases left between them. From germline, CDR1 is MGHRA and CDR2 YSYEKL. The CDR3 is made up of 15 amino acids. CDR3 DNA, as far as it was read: TGCGCCAGCAGCCAAGGGCGGGCCCCAGACACTGAA. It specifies CASSQGRAPDTE. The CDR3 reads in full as CASSQGRAPDTEAFF.

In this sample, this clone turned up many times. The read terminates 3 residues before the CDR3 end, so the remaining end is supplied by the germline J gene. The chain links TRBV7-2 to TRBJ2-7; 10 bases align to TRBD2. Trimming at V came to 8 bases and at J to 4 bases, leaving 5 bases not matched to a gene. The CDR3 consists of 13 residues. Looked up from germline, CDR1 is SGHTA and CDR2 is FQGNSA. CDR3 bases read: TGTGCCAGCGGGCGACTAGCGGGTTACGAG. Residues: CASGRLAGYE. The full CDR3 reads CASGRLAGYEQYF.

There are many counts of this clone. Partial CDR3 DNA: TGTGCCAGTAGACCGGGACAGGGGATCTACGAG. Residues: CASRPGQGIYE. From start to end, the CDR3 is CASRPGQGIYEQYF. This chain uses TRBV19 with TRBJ2-7; 10 bases are a match to TRBD1. The read ends 3 residues before the CDR3 terminus; that terminus is restored from the germline J gene. This CDR3 has 14 residues. Trimming removed 6 bases from V and 3 bases from J; junction bases left unmatched: 5. The germline CDR1 and CDR2 sequences are LNHDA and SQIVND (reference sequence).

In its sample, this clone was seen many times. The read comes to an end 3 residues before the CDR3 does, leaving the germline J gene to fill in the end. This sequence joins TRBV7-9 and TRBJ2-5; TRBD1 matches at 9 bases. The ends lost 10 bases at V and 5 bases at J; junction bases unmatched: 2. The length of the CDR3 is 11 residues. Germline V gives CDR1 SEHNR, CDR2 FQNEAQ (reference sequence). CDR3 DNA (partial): TGTGCCATCGGACAGGGGGAGACC. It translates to CAIGQGET. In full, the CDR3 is CAIGQGETQYF.

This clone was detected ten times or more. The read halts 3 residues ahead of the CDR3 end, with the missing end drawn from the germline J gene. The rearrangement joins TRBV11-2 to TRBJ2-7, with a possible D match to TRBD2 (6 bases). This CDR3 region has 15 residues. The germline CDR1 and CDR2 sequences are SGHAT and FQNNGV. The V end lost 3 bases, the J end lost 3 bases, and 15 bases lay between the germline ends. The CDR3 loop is CASSLFGGGDYEQYF. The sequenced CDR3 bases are TGTGCCAGCAGCTTGTTTGGCGGAGGGGACTACGAG. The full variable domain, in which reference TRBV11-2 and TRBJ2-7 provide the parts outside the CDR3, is EAGVAQSPRYKIIEKRQSVAFWCNPISGHATLYWYQQILGQGPKLLIQFQNNGVVDDSQLPKDRFSAERLKGVDSTLKIQPAKLEDSAVYLCASSLFGGGDYEQYFGPGTRLTVT.

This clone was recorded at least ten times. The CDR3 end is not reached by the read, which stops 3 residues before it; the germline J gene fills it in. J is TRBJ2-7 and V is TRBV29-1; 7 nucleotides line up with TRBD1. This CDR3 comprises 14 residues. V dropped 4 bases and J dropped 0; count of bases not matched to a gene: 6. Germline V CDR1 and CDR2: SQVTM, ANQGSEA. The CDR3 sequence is CSVGDRLSSYEQYF. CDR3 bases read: TGCAGCGTTGGGGACAGACTCAGCTCCTACGAG.

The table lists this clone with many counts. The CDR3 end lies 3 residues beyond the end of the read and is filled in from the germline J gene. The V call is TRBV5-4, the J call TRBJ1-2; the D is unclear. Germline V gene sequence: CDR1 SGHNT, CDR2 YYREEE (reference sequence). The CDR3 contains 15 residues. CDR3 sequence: CASSRDTLLVRGYTF. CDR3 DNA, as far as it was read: TGTGCCAGCAGCCGCGACACCCTCCTCGTACGGGGC.

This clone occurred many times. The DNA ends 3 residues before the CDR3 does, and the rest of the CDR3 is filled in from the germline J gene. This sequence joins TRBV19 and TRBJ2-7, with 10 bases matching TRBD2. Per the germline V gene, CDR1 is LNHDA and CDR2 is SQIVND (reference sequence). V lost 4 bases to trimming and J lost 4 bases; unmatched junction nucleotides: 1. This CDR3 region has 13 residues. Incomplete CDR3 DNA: TGTGCCAGTAGTAGGACTAGCGGTTACGAG. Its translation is CASSRTSGYE. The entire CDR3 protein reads CASSRTSGYEQYF.

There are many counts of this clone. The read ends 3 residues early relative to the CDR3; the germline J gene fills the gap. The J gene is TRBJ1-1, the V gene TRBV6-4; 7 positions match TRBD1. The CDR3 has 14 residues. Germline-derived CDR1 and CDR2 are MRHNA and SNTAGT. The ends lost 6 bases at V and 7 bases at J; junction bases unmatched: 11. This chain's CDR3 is CASSPGTEGDEAFF. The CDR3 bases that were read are TGTGCCAGCAGCCCCGGGACAGAGGGGGATGAA.

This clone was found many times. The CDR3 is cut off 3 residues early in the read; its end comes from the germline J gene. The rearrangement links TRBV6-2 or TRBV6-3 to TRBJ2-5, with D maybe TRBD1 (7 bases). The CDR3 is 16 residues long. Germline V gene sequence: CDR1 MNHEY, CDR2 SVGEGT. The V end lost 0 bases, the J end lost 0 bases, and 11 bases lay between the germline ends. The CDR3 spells CASSYSPRGDQETQYF. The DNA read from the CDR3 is TGTGCCAGCAGTTACTCGCCCAGGGGGGACCAAGAGACC.

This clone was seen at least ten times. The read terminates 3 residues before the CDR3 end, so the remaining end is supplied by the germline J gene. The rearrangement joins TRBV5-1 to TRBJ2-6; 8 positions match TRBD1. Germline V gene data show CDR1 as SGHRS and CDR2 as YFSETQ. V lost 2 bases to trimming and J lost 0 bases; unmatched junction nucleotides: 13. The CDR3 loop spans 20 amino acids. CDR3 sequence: CASSLLGTGSGNSGANVLTF. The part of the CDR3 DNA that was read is TGCGCCAGCAGCTTACTCGGGACAGGCTCAGGAAACTCTGGGGCCAACGTC.

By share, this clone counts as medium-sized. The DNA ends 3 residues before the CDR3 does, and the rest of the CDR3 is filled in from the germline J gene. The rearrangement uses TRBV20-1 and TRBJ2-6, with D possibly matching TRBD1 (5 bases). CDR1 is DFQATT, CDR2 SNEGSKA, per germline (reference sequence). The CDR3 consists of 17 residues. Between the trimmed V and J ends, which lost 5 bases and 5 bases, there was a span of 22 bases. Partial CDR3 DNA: TGCAGTGCTCGATCCCTCACAGGACCCGTCTGGGCCAACGTC. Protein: CSARSLTGPVWANV. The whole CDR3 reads CSARSLTGPVWANVLTF.

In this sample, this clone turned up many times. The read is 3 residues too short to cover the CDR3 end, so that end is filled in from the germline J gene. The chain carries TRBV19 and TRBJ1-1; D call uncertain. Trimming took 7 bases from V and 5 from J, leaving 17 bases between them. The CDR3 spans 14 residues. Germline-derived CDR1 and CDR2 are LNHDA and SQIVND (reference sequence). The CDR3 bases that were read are TGTGCCAGTACCAAAATCCAAGCGGCAACTGAA. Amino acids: CASTKIQAATE. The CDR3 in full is CASTKIQAATEAFF.

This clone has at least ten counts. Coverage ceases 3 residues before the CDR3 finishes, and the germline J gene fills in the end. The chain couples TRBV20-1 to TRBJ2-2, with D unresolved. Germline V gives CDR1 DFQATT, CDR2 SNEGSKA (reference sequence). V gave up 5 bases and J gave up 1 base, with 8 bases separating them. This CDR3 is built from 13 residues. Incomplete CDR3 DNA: TGCAGTGCTTCGAACAGGAACACCGGGGAG. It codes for CSASNRNTGE. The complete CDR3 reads CSASNRNTGELFF.

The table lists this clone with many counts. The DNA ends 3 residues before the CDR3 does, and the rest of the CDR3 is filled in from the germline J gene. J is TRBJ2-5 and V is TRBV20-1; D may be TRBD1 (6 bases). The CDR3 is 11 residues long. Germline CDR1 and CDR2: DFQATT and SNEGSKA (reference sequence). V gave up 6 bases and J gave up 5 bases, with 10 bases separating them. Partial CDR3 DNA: TGCAGTGCGATTACAGGGGAGACC. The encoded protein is CSAITGET. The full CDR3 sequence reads CSAITGETQYF.

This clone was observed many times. CDR3 sequence: CASSLVGQGAYEQYF. The covered CDR3 bases are TGTGCCAGCAGCTTAGTAGGACAGGGGGCCTACGAG. This rearrangement joins TRBV7-9 to TRBJ2-7; 10 nucleotides agree with TRBD1. Read data end 3 residues before the CDR3 end; the end is taken from the germline J gene. This CDR3 has 15 amino acids. Trimming cost V 1 base and J 2 bases; bases outside gene matches: 2. CDR1 SEHNR and CDR2 FQNEAQ come from the germline V gene (reference sequence).

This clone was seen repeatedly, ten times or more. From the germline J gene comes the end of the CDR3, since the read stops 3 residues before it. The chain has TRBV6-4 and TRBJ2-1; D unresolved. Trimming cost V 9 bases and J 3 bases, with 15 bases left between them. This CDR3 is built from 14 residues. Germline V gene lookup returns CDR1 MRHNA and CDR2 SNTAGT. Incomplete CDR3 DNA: TGTGCCAGATTTGTAGCTAAACTCTACAATGAG. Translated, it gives CARFVAKLYNE. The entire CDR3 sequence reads CARFVAKLYNEQFF.

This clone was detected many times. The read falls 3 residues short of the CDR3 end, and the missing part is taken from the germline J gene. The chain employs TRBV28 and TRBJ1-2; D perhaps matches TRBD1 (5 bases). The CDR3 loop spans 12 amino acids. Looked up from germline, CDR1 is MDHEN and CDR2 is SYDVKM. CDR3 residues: CASSLQGSGYTF. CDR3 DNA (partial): TGTGCCAGCAGTTTACAGGGTTCCGGC.

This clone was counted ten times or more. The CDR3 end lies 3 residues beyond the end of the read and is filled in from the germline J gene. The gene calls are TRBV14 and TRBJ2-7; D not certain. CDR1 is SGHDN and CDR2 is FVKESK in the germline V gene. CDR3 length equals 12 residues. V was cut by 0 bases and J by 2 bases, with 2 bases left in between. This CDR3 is CASSQDTYEQYF. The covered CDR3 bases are TGTGCCAGCAGCCAAGATACCTACGAG.

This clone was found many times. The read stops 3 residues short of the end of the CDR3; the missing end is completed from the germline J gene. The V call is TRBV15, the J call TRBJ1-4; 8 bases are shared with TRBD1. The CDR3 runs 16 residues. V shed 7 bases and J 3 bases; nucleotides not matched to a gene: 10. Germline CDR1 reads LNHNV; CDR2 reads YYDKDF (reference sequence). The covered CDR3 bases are TGTGCCACCAAAACCGGACAGGGCGCACCTAATGAAAAA. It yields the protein CATKTGQGAPNEK. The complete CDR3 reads CATKTGQGAPNEKLFF.